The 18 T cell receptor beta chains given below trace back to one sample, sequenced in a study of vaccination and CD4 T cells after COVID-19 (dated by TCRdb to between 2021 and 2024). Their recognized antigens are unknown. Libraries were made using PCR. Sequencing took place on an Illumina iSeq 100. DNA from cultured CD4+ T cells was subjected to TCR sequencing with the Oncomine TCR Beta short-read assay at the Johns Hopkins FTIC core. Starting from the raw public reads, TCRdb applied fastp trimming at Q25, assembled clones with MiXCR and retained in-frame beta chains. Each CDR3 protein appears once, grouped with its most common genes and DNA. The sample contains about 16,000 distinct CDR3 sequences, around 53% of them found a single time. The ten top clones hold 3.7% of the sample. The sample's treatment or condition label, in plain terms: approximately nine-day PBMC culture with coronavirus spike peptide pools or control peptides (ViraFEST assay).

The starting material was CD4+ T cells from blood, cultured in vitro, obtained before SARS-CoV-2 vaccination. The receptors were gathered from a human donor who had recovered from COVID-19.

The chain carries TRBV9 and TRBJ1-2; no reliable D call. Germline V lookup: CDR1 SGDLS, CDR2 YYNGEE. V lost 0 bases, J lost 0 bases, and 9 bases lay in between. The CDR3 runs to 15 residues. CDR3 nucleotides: TGTGCCAGCAGCGTAGACCAGAGCCCTAACTATGGCTACACCTTC. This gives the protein CASSVDQSPNYGYTF.

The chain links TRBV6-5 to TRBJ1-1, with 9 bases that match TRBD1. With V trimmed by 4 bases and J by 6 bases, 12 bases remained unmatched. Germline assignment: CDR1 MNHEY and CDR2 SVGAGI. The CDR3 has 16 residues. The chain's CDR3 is CASSFTGTGLFPEAFF. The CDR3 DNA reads TGTGCCAGCAGTTTCACCGGGACAGGGCTTTTTCCTGAAGCTTTCTTT.

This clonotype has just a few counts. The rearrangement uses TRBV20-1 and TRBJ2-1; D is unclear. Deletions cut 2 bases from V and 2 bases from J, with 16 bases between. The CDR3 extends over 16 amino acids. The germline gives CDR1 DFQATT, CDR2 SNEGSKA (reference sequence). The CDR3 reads CSARRRASLTYNEQFF. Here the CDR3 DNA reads TGCAGTGCTAGAAGGCGAGCATCTCTTACCTACAATGAGCAGTTCTTC.

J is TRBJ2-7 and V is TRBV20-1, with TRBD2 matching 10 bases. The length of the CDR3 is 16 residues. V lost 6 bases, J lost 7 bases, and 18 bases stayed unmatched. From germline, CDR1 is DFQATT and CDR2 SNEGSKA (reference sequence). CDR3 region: CSAHEGSSGRLGEQYF. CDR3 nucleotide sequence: TGCAGTGCCCACGAGGGATCTAGCGGGAGATTGGGGGAGCAGTACTTC.

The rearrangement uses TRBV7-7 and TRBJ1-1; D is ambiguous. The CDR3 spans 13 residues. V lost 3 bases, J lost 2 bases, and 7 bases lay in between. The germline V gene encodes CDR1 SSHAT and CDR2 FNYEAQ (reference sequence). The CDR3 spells CASSFSVNTEAFF. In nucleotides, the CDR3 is TGTGCCAGCAGCTTTTCAGTTAACACTGAAGCTTTCTTT.

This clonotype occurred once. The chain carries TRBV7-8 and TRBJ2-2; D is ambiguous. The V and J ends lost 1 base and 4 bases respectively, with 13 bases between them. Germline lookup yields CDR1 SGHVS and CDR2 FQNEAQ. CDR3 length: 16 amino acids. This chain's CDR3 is CASSLVVGEFTGELFF. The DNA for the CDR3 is TGTGCCAGCAGCTTAGTGGTCGGAGAATTCACCGGGGAGCTGTTTTTT.

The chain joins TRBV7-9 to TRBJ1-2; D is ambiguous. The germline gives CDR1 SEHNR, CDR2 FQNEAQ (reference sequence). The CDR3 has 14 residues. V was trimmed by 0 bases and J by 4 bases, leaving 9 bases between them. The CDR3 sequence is CASSLAADSYGYTF. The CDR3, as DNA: TGTGCCAGCAGCTTAGCGGCAGACTCCTATGGCTACACCTTC.

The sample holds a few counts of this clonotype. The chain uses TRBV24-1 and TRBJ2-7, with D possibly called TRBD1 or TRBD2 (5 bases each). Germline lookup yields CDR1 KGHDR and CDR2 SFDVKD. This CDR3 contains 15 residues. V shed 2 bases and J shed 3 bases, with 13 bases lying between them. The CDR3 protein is CATSDSGADRYEQYF. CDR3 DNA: TGTGCCACCAGTGATTCCGGGGCAGACCGCTACGAGCAGTACTTC.

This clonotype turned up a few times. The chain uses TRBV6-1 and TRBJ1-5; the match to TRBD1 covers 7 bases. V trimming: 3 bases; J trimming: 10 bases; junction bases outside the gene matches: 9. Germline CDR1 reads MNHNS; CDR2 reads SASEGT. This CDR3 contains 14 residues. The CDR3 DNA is TGTGCCAGCAGTGAGGGGACAGCCTCCGAACCCCAGCATTTT. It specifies CASSEGTASEPQHF.

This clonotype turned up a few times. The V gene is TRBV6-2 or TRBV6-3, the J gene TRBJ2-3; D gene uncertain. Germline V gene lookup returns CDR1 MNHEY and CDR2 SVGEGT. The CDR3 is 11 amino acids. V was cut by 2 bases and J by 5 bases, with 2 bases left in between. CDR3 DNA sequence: TGTGCCAGCAGTTACAAAGATACGCAGTATTTT. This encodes CASSYKDTQYF.

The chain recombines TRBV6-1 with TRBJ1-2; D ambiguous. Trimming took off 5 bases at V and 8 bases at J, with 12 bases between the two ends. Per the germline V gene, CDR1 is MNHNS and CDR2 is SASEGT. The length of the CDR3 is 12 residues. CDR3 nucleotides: TGTGCCAGCAGTCCCGGCGTAGGAGGCTACACCTTC. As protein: CASSPGVGGYTF.

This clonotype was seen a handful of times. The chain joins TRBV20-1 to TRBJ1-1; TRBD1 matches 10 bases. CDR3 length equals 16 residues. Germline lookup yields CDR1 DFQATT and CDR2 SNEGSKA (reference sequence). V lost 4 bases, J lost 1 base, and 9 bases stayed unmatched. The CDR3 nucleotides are TGCAGTGCTATTAGCGGGACAGGGGTTTCGAACACTGAAGCTTTCTTT. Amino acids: CSAISGTGVSNTEAFF.

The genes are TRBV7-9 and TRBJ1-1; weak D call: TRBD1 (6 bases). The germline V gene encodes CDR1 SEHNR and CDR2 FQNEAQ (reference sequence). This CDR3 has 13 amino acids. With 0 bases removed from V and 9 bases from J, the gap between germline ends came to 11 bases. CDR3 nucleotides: TGTGCCAGCAGCTTAGCAGAGGGGGGGAAAGCTTTCTTT. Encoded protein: CASSLAEGGKAFF. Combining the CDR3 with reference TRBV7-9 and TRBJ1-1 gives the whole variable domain DTGVSQNPRHKITKRGQNVTFRCDPISEHNRLYWYRQTLGQGPEFLTYFQNEAQLEKSRLLSDRFSAERPKGSFSTLEIQRTEQGDSAMYLCASSLAEGGKAFFGQGTRLTVV.

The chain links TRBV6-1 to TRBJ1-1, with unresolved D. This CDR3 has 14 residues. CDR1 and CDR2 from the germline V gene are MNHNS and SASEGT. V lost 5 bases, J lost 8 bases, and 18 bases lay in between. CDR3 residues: CASSTLGRGGEAFF. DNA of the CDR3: TGTGCCAGCAGTACCCTCGGACGGGGAGGGGAAGCTTTCTTT.

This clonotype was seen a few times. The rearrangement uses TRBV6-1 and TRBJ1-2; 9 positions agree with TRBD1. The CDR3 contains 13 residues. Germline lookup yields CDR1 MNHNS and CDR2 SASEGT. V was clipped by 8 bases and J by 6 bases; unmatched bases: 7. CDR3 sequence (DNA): TGTGCCAGCGATCTGGGACAGGGCCATGGCTACACCTTC. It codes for CASDLGQGHGYTF.

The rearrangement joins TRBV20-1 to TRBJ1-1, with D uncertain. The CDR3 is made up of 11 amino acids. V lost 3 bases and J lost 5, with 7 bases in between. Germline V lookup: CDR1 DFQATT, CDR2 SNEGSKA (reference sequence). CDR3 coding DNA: TGCAGTGCTAGGGAGGCGACTGAAGCTTTCTTT. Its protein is CSAREATEAFF.

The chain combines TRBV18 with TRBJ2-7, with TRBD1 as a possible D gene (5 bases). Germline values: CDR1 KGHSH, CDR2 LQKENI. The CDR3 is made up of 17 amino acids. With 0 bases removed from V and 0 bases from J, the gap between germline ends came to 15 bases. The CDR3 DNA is TGTGCCAGCTCACCACCCCATGCAGACAGTTTCTCCTACGAGCAGTACTTC. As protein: CASSPPHADSFSYEQYF.

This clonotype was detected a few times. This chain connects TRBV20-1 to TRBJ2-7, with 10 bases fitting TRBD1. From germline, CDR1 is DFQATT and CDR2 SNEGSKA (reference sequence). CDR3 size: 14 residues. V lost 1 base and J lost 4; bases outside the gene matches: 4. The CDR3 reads CSARGDRGRYEQYF. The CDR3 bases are TGCAGTGCTAGAGGTGACAGGGGGCGGTACGAGCAGTACTTC.